This TCR beta chain was found in a study of blood T cell repertoires in COVID-19. For the study at large: Sites in the United States, Italy and Spain provided acute and convalescent COVID-19 samples.

Sequenced by immunoSEQ multiplex PCR; TCRdb stores in-frame clones only, minus some. Of about 87,000 clones in the sample, 89% were seen once. This clone was seen once. The CDR3 spans 15 residues. Looked up from germline, CDR1 is SGHTA and CDR2 is FQGNSA. Germline trimming cut 5 bases from V and 4 bases from J; bases unmatched to any gene: 9. The source material was peripheral blood. V gene TRBV7-2 combines with J gene TRBJ1-2, with TRBD1 matching 8 bases. This clonotype was sampled from a woman of 80 years or more with active COVID-19. CDR3: CASSKPGQALYGYTF. In DNA, the CDR3 is TGTGCCAGCAGCAAACCGGGACAGGCCCTCTATGGCTACACCTTC. Based on the CDR3 plus reference TRBV7-2 and TRBJ1-2, the full variable domain is GAGVSQSPSNKVTEKGKDVELRCDPISGHTALYWYRQSLGQGLEFLIYFQGNSAPDKSGLPSDRFSAERTGGSVSTLTIQRTQQEDSAVYLCASSKPGQALYGYTFGSGTRLTVV.